The entry that follows covers one T cell receptor (beta chain) sequence. In its sample, this clone was seen once. Its antigen target is currently unknown. No base qualities exist here, and no much larger clone lies one base off it. This record belongs to a study of shared clonotypes between healthy human individuals (dated by TCRdb to the early 2020s). A note on the overall study: The cohort comprised a couple of women and a few men aged 18 to 49 years. For each donor, CD4 naive and CD4 memory were each given three plates, CD8 naive was given two plates, and CD8 memory was given one plate. Blood TCR repertoires of roughly five healthy adults were deeply sequenced to estimate repertoire size and the extent of clonotype sharing between individuals. To increase sequencing depth and limit assay-specific biases, different laboratories used diverse techniques to prepare libraries and sequence TCR repertoires. Per donor, leukapheresis produced somewhere between about 0.9 and 9 billion PBMCs.

The donors were healthy, HIV-negative adults with no recently reported acute infections or vaccinations. All donors were Caucasian adults living in Nashville, Tennessee, USA. CD4+ T cells were enriched by magnetic negative selection, after which naive cells were positively selected on CD45RA and the negative fraction was taken as the memory subset. After blood collection by leukapheresis, PBMCs were isolated using Ficoll-Histopaque density gradient centrifugation and then cryopreserved in the vapor phase of liquid nitrogen. Purity and quantity of every magnetically sorted T cell population were checked by analytical flow cytometry. Genomic DNA was isolated from each sorted fraction and quantified by UV absorbance on a Nanodrop 2000c. Using the deep immunoSEQ assay, TCR CDR3 regions were amplified from genomic DNA by multiplex PCR. Extracted genomic DNA from each cell subset was distributed evenly across all wells of several immunoSEQ 96-well plates, and each plate was treated as a replicate. Each replicate PCR for sorted subsets received roughly 0.2 ug genomic DNA, equal to tens of thousands of T cell genomes. Purified libraries were measured with a Qubit 3.0 fluorometer, size-checked on a Bioanalyzer 2100, and measured again with the KAPA Library Quantification kit. Every immunoSEQ 96-well plate was sequenced on a dedicated single-read 150-cycle Illumina NextSeq 550 flow cell. In the paper's pipeline: Because the immunoSEQ output included only junctional sequences and no quality scores, the filtering could not be the same as the filtering used for full-length reads. To assign V/J genes and CDR3, sequences were annotated using PyIR, a Python wrapper for IgBLAST v1.9, with IMGT germline references. Reads were removed for weak V/J assignments (E-value above 1e-6), missing CDR3, stop codons, out-of-frame junctions, or ambiguous translated residues. A V3J clonotype was defined by an identical inferred V gene, J gene, and CDR3 amino acid sequence. Percentage overlap between repertoires was computed as shared unique clonotypes divided by the size of the smaller repertoire. Repertoire richness was assessed with RTK rarefaction, the Chao1 estimator, and Recon v2.1 estimates of unobserved clonotypes. OLGA was used to compute generation probabilities for all TCRbeta clonotypes that the gDNA method yielded from four donors. TCRdb stores this immuneACCESS table with in-frame sequences only. Part of the clones is absent; in the studies checked, under half of the shortfall reflects unresolved V genes, and no reason is known for the rest. That table gives V, J and clone size, and the DNA gave D and trimming. The sample table holds roughly 1,000,000 clones, of which approximately 80% were seen once. The top ten clones comprise 0.55% to 0.7% of the sample.

Summary of the overall study and its limitations: Rarefaction of sorted-subset datasets indicated incomplete sequencing despite the large sequencing depth. Because the study included only a small number of donors, the genetic and exposure-history diversity represented was limited. Compared with non-shared clonotypes, the clonotypes found in all four sorted-subset donors had higher generation probabilities. Pairwise subsampling indicated that sequencing depth was expected to affect the degree of clonotype sharing among donors. Sampling was limited to blood, and TCR repertoires in tissue likely differ from TCR repertoires in blood. About 5% of naive CD4, 3.5% of naive CD8, around 2.3% of memory CD4, and around 0.4% of memory CD8 clonotypes were shared across several donors. Larger estimated clonotype richness was generally found for naive subsets than for memory subsets.

The TCR originated in a man younger than 30 in good health. Some clones in this sample may be carry-over from other donors' samples. The sequencing sample was made of memory CD4+ T cells from PBMCs. Explained via the paper, the cell subset or site label denotes: CD45RA-negative fraction.

The CDR3 protein sequence reads: CASSVRGPGETQYF. The bases read TGTGCCAGCAGTGTCAGGGGGCCGGGGGAGACCCAGTACTTC. The sequence joins TRBV6-1 to TRBJ2-5; TRBD1 aligns with 8 central bases. The germline V gene provides CDR1 MNHNS and CDR2 SASEGT. The CDR3 runs 14 residues from the cysteine to the phenylalanine. Only the CDR3 region is kept as DNA, spanning 42 bases read in frame from base 1. Trimming accounts for 4 bases at V and 5 bases at J, while the number of junction bases matched to no gene is 6.